This entry lists 15 T cell receptor beta chains sequenced from one sample in a study of shared clonotypes between healthy human individuals. Profiled with immunoSEQ multiplex PCR; TCRdb holds only in-frame clones, not every one. The table has around 2.5 million clones, more than 85% seen once. The sample was naive CD4+ T cells from PBMCs. Subset noted: CD45RA+ positively selected. Every receptor here comes from a man between 18 and 35 years old in good health. Some clones in this sample may be carry-over from other donors' samples.

The chain recombines TRBV27 with TRBJ2-3; 7 bases match TRBD2. This CDR3 has 15 amino acids. V lost 4 bases, J lost 2 bases, and 6 bases stayed unmatched. Germline V gene lookup returns CDR1 MNHEY and CDR2 SMNVEV (reference sequence). The CDR3 sequence: CASSSPGGTTDTQYF. As DNA, the CDR3 is TGTGCCAGCAGTTCCCCGGGAGGAACCACAGATACGCAGTATTTT.

The chain uses TRBV10-1 and TRBJ2-5; D not resolved. This CDR3 spans 13 amino acids. V was trimmed by 3 bases and J by 5 bases, leaving 10 bases between them. Germline V gives CDR1 WNHNN, CDR2 SYGVQD (reference sequence). The chain's CDR3 is CASSERPEETQYF. The CDR3, as DNA: TGCGCCAGCAGTGAACGGCCGGAGGAGACCCAGTACTTC.

The chain couples TRBV5-4 to TRBJ2-3, with D possibly being TRBD1 (5 bases). Germline values: CDR1 SGHNT, CDR2 YYREEE (reference sequence). The CDR3 extends over 14 amino acids. Trimming stripped 0 bases from V and 2 bases from J, with 7 bases between. The CDR3 DNA follows: TGTGCCAGCAGCTTGGACAGGAACACAGATACGCAGTATTTT. Its translation: CASSLDRNTDTQYF.

This rearrangement joins TRBV20-1 to TRBJ2-7; the D is unclear. Germline-derived CDR1 and CDR2 are DFQATT and SNEGSKA (reference sequence). The V and J ends lost 5 bases and 4 bases respectively, with 9 bases between them. The CDR3 has 11 amino acids. The CDR3 region is CSALKGYEQYF. The CDR3 bases are TGCAGTGCTTTAAAAGGGTACGAGCAGTACTTC.

The chain joins TRBV28 to TRBJ1-5; D gene uncertain. This CDR3 contains 13 residues. Germline assignment: CDR1 MDHEN and CDR2 SYDVKM. Trimming left V 6 bases short and J 8 bases short, with 14 bases between. CDR3 residues: CASRGSGSEPQHF. The CDR3 region has the DNA TGTGCCAGCAGGGGGAGTGGGTCGGAGCCCCAGCATTTT.

This rearrangement joins TRBV28 to TRBJ1-1; TRBD1 might be the D (6 bases). The V gene's germline CDR1 is MDHEN and CDR2 SYDVKM. Trimming removed 5 bases at V and 8 bases at J, with 21 bases between. The CDR3 is 15 amino acids. CDR3 residues: CASSPRGGALVEAFF. The DNA for the CDR3 is TGTGCCAGCAGTCCGCGGGGGGGGGCGCTTGTCGAAGCTTTCTTT.

V and J are TRBV11-2 and TRBJ2-5, with D perhaps TRBD2 (5 bases). Germline V lookup: CDR1 SGHAT, CDR2 FQNNGV. With 3 bases removed from V and 5 bases from J, the gap between germline ends came to 10 bases. CDR3 length equals 13 residues. The chain's CDR3 is CASSFGVSETQYF. CDR3 nucleotides: TGTGCCAGCAGCTTCGGGGTTTCGGAGACCCAGTACTTC.

V gene TRBV28 combines with J gene TRBJ2-1; 10 bases are a match to TRBD2. CDR3 length: 14 residues. With 5 bases clipped from V and 7 bases from J, the junction kept 5 bases outside the gene matches. The germline V gene has CDR1 MDHEN and CDR2 SYDVKM. DNA for the CDR3: TGTGCCAGCAGTCCTAGCGGGAGAATGAATGAGCAGTTCTTC. Translation: CASSPSGRMNEQFF.

The chain has TRBV4-3 and TRBJ2-1, with D perhaps assigned TRBD1 or TRBD2 (5 bases each). Trimming removed 1 base from V and 7 bases from J, with 20 bases in between. This CDR3 is built from 17 residues. CDR1 and CDR2 from the germline V gene are LGHNA and YSLEER. For the CDR3, the DNA is TGCGCCAGCAGCCAAGCGGGGACCGGCCTCTTTTGGAATGAGCAGTTCTTC. This sequence encodes CASSQAGTGLFWNEQFF.

The genes are TRBV29-1 and TRBJ1-2; no reliable D call. Germline-derived CDR1 and CDR2 are SQVTM and ANQGSEA. This CDR3 is 11 amino acids long. V shed 5 bases and J shed 8 bases, with 12 bases lying between them. The chain's CDR3 is CSVPGLGGYTF. DNA for the CDR3: TGCAGCGTTCCTGGCCTAGGAGGCTACACCTTC.

This clone showed up just once. J is TRBJ2-1 and V is TRBV9; D might be TRBD2 (5 bases). Germline V gives CDR1 SGDLS, CDR2 YYNGEE. The ends were cut back, 0 bases at V and 6 bases at J, with 22 bases in the middle. CDR3 length: 18 amino acids. CDR3 sequence reads: CASSVAPQDAGNPNEQFF. CDR3 bases: TGTGCCAGCAGCGTAGCTCCCCAAGATGCCGGGAACCCCAATGAGCAGTTCTTC.

This chain uses TRBV2 with TRBJ2-1; D call uncertain. The germline V and J ends were trimmed by 7 bases and 3 bases, with 16 bases remaining between them. The CDR3 is 15 amino acids. Germline V lookup: CDR1 SNHLY, CDR2 FYNNEI. The DNA of the CDR3 is TGTGCCAGCAACCGGGCCTCGGGTGGCTACAATGAGCAGTTCTTC. As protein: CASNRASGGYNEQFF.

The chain has TRBV7-9 and TRBJ2-1, with 12 bases that match TRBD2. The CDR3 is 15 amino acids. Germline V gene data show CDR1 as SEHNR and CDR2 as FQNEAQ (reference sequence). With 4 bases clipped from V and 8 bases from J, the junction kept 6 bases outside the gene matches. This chain's CDR3 is CASSWGLAGQDEQFF. The CDR3 DNA follows: TGTGCCAGCAGCTGGGGACTAGCGGGTCAGGATGAGCAGTTCTTC.

The chain links TRBV5-4 to TRBJ1-2, with 10 positions matching TRBD1. The CDR3 spans 13 residues. V lost 4 bases to trimming and J lost 6 bases; unmatched junction nucleotides: 3. Germline V CDR1 and CDR2: SGHNT, YYREEE (reference sequence). The CDR3 coding sequence is TGTGCCAGCAGCCGAGGGACAGGGGATGGCTACACCTTC. It is translated as CASSRGTGDGYTF.

The chain joins TRBV4-1 to TRBJ1-5; 11 bases are a match to TRBD1. V shed 0 bases and J 6 bases; nucleotides not matched to a gene: 10. The CDR3 has 18 residues. The germline V gene encodes CDR1 MGHRA and CDR2 YSYEKL. CDR3 amino acids: CASSQDRTGGGEGQPQHF. CDR3 in DNA: TGCGCCAGCAGCCAAGATCGGACAGGGGGCGGTGAGGGTCAGCCCCAGCATTTT.